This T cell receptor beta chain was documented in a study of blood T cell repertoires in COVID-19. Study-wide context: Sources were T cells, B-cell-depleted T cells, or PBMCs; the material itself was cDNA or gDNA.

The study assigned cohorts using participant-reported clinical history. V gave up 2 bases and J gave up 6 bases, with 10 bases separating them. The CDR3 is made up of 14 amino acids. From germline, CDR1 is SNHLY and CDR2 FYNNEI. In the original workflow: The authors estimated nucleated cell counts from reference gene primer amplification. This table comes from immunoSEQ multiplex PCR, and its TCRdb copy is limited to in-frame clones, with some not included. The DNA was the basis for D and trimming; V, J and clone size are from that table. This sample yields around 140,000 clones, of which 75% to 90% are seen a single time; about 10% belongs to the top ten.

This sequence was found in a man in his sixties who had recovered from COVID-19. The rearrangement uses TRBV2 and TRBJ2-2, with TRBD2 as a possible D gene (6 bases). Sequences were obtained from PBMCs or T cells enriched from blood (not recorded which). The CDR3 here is CASSELSGSGELFF. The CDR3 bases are TGTGCCAGCAGTGAATTAAGCGGGTCCGGGGAGCTGTTTTTT.